Detailed here is one TCR beta chain. The target antigen is unknown. The data were taken from a study of CXCR3-negative and CXCR3-positive naive CD8 T cells. The authors prepared UMI-labeled TRB cDNA libraries by 5' RACE. TCRdb reprocessed the 5' RACE reads, keeping one entry per CDR3 protein, no DNA. This repertoire comprises 130,000 or so distinct CDR3 sequences; its ten largest clones make up approximately 0.51%. The CDR3 has 17 amino acids. Germline V CDR1 and CDR2: LGHNA, YNFKEQ. Study-wide results and limits: Between one naive subset and the other, surface CD5 was comparable, and TCR strength was inferred from TRB CDR3 properties. Higher TRB CDR3 hydrophobicity marked CXCR3-positive naive cells relative to CXCR3-negative naive cells. TRBV-TRBJ usage was similar across naive CXCR3 subsets but distinct in memory cells.

The receptor's source is a human donor in good health. Some clones in this sample may be carry-over from other donors' samples. The genes are TRBV4-2 and TRBJ2-1. Sequencing used naive CXCR3- CD8+ T cells from blood. Subset defined: CD45RO-CCR7+CD27+CD95- naive CD8+ T cells lacking CXCR3 (TNR3-). CDR3 region: CASSQELDLSSYNEQFF.